This T cell receptor beta chain is drawn from a study of shared clonotypes between healthy human individuals (dated by TCRdb to about 2020). With respect to the entire study: The cohort comprised two women and three men aged 18 to 49 years. For each donor, three plates each were used for CD4 naive and CD4 memory, two plates were used for CD8 naive, and one plate was used for CD8 memory. The study deeply sequenced blood TCR repertoires of about five healthy adults to estimate repertoire size and the extent of clonotype sharing between individuals. To increase sequencing depth and limit assay-specific biases, TCR repertoire library preparation and sequencing were carried out by different laboratories using diverse techniques. Leukapheresis yielded between about 0.9 and 9 billion PBMCs per donor.

From the germline V gene, CDR1 is SGHVS and CDR2 is FNYEAQ. The V and J ends are trimmed by 5 bases and 5 bases, leaving 28 bases between them. From the cysteine up to the phenylalanine, the CDR3 has a length of 19 residues. The entry retains the CDR3 DNA only, 57 bases that are in frame from base 1. TCR CDR3 regions were amplified from genomic DNA by multiplex PCR using the deep immunoSEQ assay. Genomic DNA extracted from each cell subset was distributed evenly over all wells of several immunoSEQ 96-well plates, and each plate served as one replicate. Each replicate PCR for sorted subsets received roughly 200 ng genomic DNA, equal to roughly 33,000 T cell genomes. The purified libraries were quantified using a Qubit 3.0 fluorometer, sized with a Bioanalyzer 2100, and then quantified again using the KAPA Library Quantification kit. A separate single-read 150-cycle Illumina NextSeq 550 flow cell was used to sequence each immunoSEQ 96-well plate. The paper's data handling went like this. Because the immunoSEQ output included only junctional sequences and no quality scores, the filtering could not be the same as the filtering used for full-length reads. Sequences were annotated with PyIR, a Python wrapper for IgBLAST v1.9, and V/J genes and CDR3 were assigned using IMGT germline references. Reads with weak V/J assignments (E-value above 1e-6), missing CDR3, stop codons, out-of-frame junctions, or ambiguous translated residues were removed. V3J clonotypes were defined as sequences sharing the same inferred V gene, J gene, and CDR3 amino acid sequence. Percentage overlap between repertoires was computed as shared unique clonotypes divided by the size of the smaller repertoire. Three approaches were used to assess repertoire richness: RTK rarefaction, the Chao1 estimator, and Recon v2.1 estimates of unobserved clonotypes. Generation probabilities were computed with OLGA for all TCRbeta clonotypes obtained by the gDNA method from a few donors. As stored in TCRdb, this immuneACCESS dataset retains in-frame rearrangements with V and J assigned. A fraction of the clones does not appear; measured against another copy, unresolved V genes explain less than half of the discrepancy, and the remainder lacks a known reason. V, J and clone size were drawn from that table, and D and trimming were deduced from the DNA. The sample yields hundreds of thousands of clones; 95% to 98% were counted once. The ten biggest clones cover 0.3% of the sample.

CD8 naive samples consisted of CD45RO-negative cells that were positively selected for CCR7, yielding a CD45RA+CCR7+ population without TemRA cells. The donors were healthy, HIV-negative adults who had no recently reported acute infections or vaccinations. Every donor was a Caucasian adult residing in Nashville, Tennessee, USA. Blood was obtained by leukapheresis, after which PBMCs were separated by Ficoll-Histopaque density gradient centrifugation and cryopreserved in liquid nitrogen vapor phase. Purity and quantity of every magnetically sorted T cell population were checked by analytical flow cytometry. From each sorted fraction, genomic DNA was isolated and quantified by UV absorbance on a Nanodrop 2000c. Concerning this clone: The target of this receptor is not known. Per-nucleotide qualities are absent, and no much larger clonotype sits a single base away.

Broader findings and caveats from the paper: Higher generation probabilities were observed for clonotypes shared by all four sorted-subset donors than for non-shared clonotypes. Pairwise subsampling led to the expectation that sequencing depth would affect the degree of clonotype sharing among donors. Rarefaction of sorted-subset datasets indicated incomplete sequencing despite the large sequencing depth. When four donors were compared, the shared fraction of clonotypes was 5% to 6.5% for naive CD4, around 3.5% for naive CD8, 2% to 2.5% for memory CD4, and less than 0.45% for memory CD8. Sampling was limited to blood, and TCR repertoires in tissue likely differ from TCR repertoires in blood. Because the study included only a small number of donors, the genetic and exposure-history diversity represented was limited. Naive subsets generally had larger estimated clonotype richness than memory subsets did.

This TCR came from a man younger than 40 in good health. This chain joins TRBV7-6 to TRBJ2-1; TRBD1 is possibly the D segment (7 matching bases). Sequencing used naive CD8+ T cells sorted from blood. The sample's cell subset or site label is to be understood as: CD45RA+CCR7+. The DNA sequence reads TGTGCCAGCAGCGCTACTCCGGGGGCCCGGGACAGAGATGACAATGAGCAGTTCTTC. Translated, it gives CASSATPGARDRDDNEQFF.